This TCR beta chain was captured by sequencing in a study of blood T cell repertoires in COVID-19. Across the whole study: COVID-19 samples from acute and convalescent phases originated in the United States, Italy and Spain. From T cells, B-cell-depleted T cells, or PBMCs came the material, which was cDNA or gDNA.

CDR3 size: 19 residues. Germline values: CDR1 MGHRA, CDR2 YSYEKL. V was cut by 0 bases and J by 4 bases, with 23 bases left in between. Authors' data handling: Amplified reference gene primers provided the basis for estimating nucleated cell counts. Produced via immunoSEQ multiplex PCR; TCRdb's table is partial and in-frame only. V, J and clone size are those of that table, while D and trimming were read from the DNA. The table includes 130,000 or so clones, just under 90% detected once. Source material: peripheral blood. This sequence joins TRBV4-1 and TRBJ2-3; no clear D. This receptor was obtained from a woman aged 50 to 65 with acute or convalescent COVID-19. This CDR3 is CASSQEPSQVSSNPDTQYF. The CDR3, as DNA: TGCGCCAGCAGCCAAGAGCCGTCTCAGGTCAGTTCAAATCCAGATACGCAGTATTTT.